This T cell receptor beta chain was retrieved from a study of T cells in Graves' hyperthyroidism and ophthalmopathy. V was pared by 11 bases and J by 2 bases, with 17 bases between. Germline V gene sequence: CDR1 SEHNR, CDR2 FQNEAQ (reference sequence). CDR3 size: 14 residues. Authors of the study amplified TCR beta CDR3 regions from RNA transcripts. First-round RT-PCR targeting the TCR CDR3 was performed with the HTBI primer set. Using its own MiXCR run on the multiplex PCR reads, TCRdb lists one record per CDR3 protein. The sample contains nearly 750,000 distinct CDR3 sequences, approximately 40% of which appear only once.

The sequence was obtained from a woman aged 40 to 49 with Graves' hyperthyroidism. This chain connects TRBV7-9 to TRBJ2-3; D is unresolved. Sequencing was performed on blood. For the CDR3, the DNA is TGTGCCTTTCACCGGGCCGGCAACACAGATACGCAGTATTTT. Encoded protein: CAFHRAGNTDTQYF. The full variable domain, with the rest looked up from reference TRBV7-9 and TRBJ2-3, is DTGVSQNPRHKITKRGQNVTFRCDPISEHNRLYWYRQTLGQGPEFLTYFQNEAQLEKSRLLSDRFSAERPKGSFSTLEIQRTEQGDSAMYLCAFHRAGNTDTQYFGPGTRLTVL.